These T cell receptor beta chains were read from a single sample in a study of blood T cells in healthy people across ages. A single record per CDR3 protein comes from TCRdb applying MiXCR to the 5' RACE reads. The data show hundreds of thousands of distinct CDR3 sequences, less than 35% seen once. The sequenced sample was blood. The origin of the receptors is a woman of 80 years or more in good health. Both conserved end residues are trimmed from each CDR3. Each record gives: J gene, V gene, CDR3 protein.

>TRBJ2-7|TRBV11-2
ASGDRDFSYEQY
>TRBJ2-3|TRBV30
AWVVGGDTQY
>TRBJ2-3|TRBV6-5
ASGQGYTDTQY
>TRBJ2-1|TRBV12-5
ASGPPGVNERF
>TRBJ1-4|TRBV5-6
ASSLIRGRTNEKLF
>TRBJ2-7|TRBV16
ASSPGDRSSYEQY
>TRBJ1-6|TRBV5-6
ASSLAGDGSPPH
>TRBJ1-3|TRBV30
ARTYDSGNTIY
>TRBJ2-1|TRBV25-1
ASSDVGGGGLYNEQF
>TRBJ1-3|TRBV27
ASSPGVSGNTIY
>TRBJ1-2|TRBV7-2
ASSPGGAFYGYT
>TRBJ1-2|TRBV2
ASSLQTGDNT
>TRBJ1-5|TRBV24-1
ATSADSASNQPQH
>NA|TRBV9
ASSVRQGGLGQGSYEQY
>TRBJ2-3|TRBV4-1
ASSQVGSGTDTQY
>TRBJ1-2|TRBV27
ASSLMGEGGYT